This is a list of T cell receptor beta chains from one sample in a study of monozygotic twins with inflammatory bowel disease. TCRdb re-called the 5' RACE reads; one entry per CDR3 protein, DNA not given. Found here are about 420,000 distinct CDR3 sequences; the top ten clones hold roughly 2.5%. The specimen was blood. These receptors were obtained from a human donor with ulcerative colitis or Crohn's disease, or a healthy co-twin of an affected twin (not recorded which). The CDR3 runs from the conserved cysteine through the conserved F or W.

J gene: TRBJ2-3; V gene: TRBV18; CDR3 protein: CASSPPWGSTSTDTQYF
J gene: TRBJ2-1; V gene: TRBV20-1; CDR3 protein: CILGGPGTLNEQFF
J gene: TRBJ1-4; V gene: TRBV11-2; CDR3 protein: CASSLGGLNEKLFF
J gene: TRBJ2-2; V gene: TRBV11-1; CDR3 protein: CASSLMGGNTGELFF
J gene: TRBJ1-2; V gene: TRBV29-1; CDR3 protein: CSVGHGSSNYGYTF
J gene: TRBJ2-7; V gene: TRBV19; CDR3 protein: CASKRVGAGAGEQYF
J gene: TRBJ2-5; V gene: TRBV6-1; CDR3 protein: CASSSGTGQERNF
J gene: TRBJ1-4; V gene: TRBV6-1; CDR3 protein: CASSEGKSEKLFF
J gene: TRBJ1-6; V gene: TRBV7-2; CDR3 protein: CASSLDVGANSPLHF
J gene: TRBJ2-7; V gene: TRBV29-1; CDR3 protein: CSVMTGSYEQYF
J gene: TRBJ1-2; V gene: TRBV12-3/TRBV12-4; CDR3 protein: CASSLRAITGYTF
J gene: TRBJ2-5; V gene: TRBV19; CDR3 protein: CATSQGAKGTETQYF
J gene: TRBJ2-2; V gene: TRBV10-3; CDR3 protein: CAIRTGENTGELFF
J gene: TRBJ2-7; V gene: TRBV25-1; CDR3 protein: CASTGQGAYEQYF
J gene: TRBJ1-1; V gene: TRBV19; CDR3 protein: CASSIGRGRWNTEAFF
J gene: TRBJ2-1; V gene: TRBV29-1; CDR3 protein: CSVLGLAVGSYNEQFF
J gene: TRBJ2-3; V gene: TRBV5-6; CDR3 protein: CASSFRDTQYF
J gene: TRBJ2-3; V gene: TRBV11-2; CDR3 protein: CASSLDLDGTQYF
J gene: TRBJ1-3; V gene: TRBV29-1; CDR3 protein: CSVSEGAGNTIYF
J gene: TRBJ1-1; V gene: TRBV5-5; CDR3 protein: CASSLVGLGTEAFF
J gene: TRBJ2-7; V gene: TRBV7-3; CDR3 protein: CASSSLGGLEQYF
J gene: TRBJ1-4; V gene: TRBV10-3; CDR3 protein: CAISESPATNEKLFF
J gene: TRBJ2-7; V gene: TRBV6-2/TRBV6-3; CDR3 protein: CASGPSASYEQYF
J gene: TRBJ2-1; V gene: TRBV7-2; CDR3 protein: CASSLAANSYNEQFF
J gene: TRBJ2-1; V gene: TRBV5-6; CDR3 protein: CASSPARRGAYNEQFF
J gene: TRBJ1-5; V gene: TRBV4-2; CDR3 protein: CASSQADRGPYSNQPQHF
J gene: TRBJ1-5; V gene: TRBV21-1; CDR3 protein: CASSKGGGHPPRPQHF
J gene: TRBJ2-5; V gene: TRBV20-1; CDR3 protein: CSASRVGLAGGPRGTQYF
J gene: TRBJ2-1; V gene: TRBV7-7; CDR3 protein: CASSLAGLAGNEQFF
J gene: TRBJ2-2; V gene: TRBV7-2; CDR3 protein: CASSKRTSGIRAGELFF
J gene: TRBJ2-3; V gene: TRBV24-1; CDR3 protein: CATSELRGDTQYF
J gene: TRBJ2-7; V gene: TRBV7-8; CDR3 protein: CASSLTGKFYEQYF
J gene: TRBJ2-3; V gene: TRBV7-9; CDR3 protein: CASGKDASTDTQYF
J gene: TRBJ2-3; V gene: TRBV5-1; CDR3 protein: CASSGILGTGRITDTQYF
J gene: TRBJ2-1; V gene: TRBV20-1; CDR3 protein: CSARDTSGYNEQFF
J gene: TRBJ2-1; V gene: TRBV20-1; CDR3 protein: CSATLLSGPRNEQFF